This T cell receptor beta chain was recovered during a study of chemoradiotherapy in HPV16-positive cancers. Profiling relied on immunoSEQ multiplex PCR, and the TCRdb table lists in-frame clones only, not all of them. The data contain under 70,000 clones, about nine tenths of them singletons. The CDR3 is 14 residues long. After removal of 4 bases from V and 8 bases from J, the junction contained 9 bases not matched to a gene. Germline values: CDR1 MDHEN, CDR2 SYDVKM. The V gene is TRBV28, the J gene TRBJ2-3; 7 positions match TRBD1. The sample consisted of blood, taken from a patient who underwent chemoradiotherapy. The source of this sequence is a human donor with HPV-associated anogenital cancer. Written as DNA, the CDR3 is TGTGCCAGCAGTTCGGGGACAGCTCTTGTTACGCAGTATTTT. Translated, it gives CASSSGTALVTQYF.